The entry below gives a single T cell receptor beta chain sequence along with its context. Its antigen is unknown. The CDR3 is made up of 12 amino acids. Germline CDR1 is SGHRS and CDR2 is YFSETQ. This sample stems from a study of T cells expressing NK-cell markers. TCR beta libraries carry UMIs added by 5'RACE template switching. TCRdb reprocessed the 5' RACE reads, keeping one entry per CDR3 protein, no DNA. The sample yields about half a million distinct CDR3 sequences, of which the top ten take up 1.4%. Notes on the study in general: No clear determination of HCMV specificity was made for expanded NKG2C+ T cell clones.

Sequencing input: blood T cells: a sorted CD56 or NKG2C T cell subset, CD4+ or CD8+ T cells, or bulk PBMC T cells (not recorded which). The chain carries TRBV5-1 and TRBJ2-1; as DNA is missing, the TRBD1 call by TCRdb cannot be tested. This TCR was sampled from a woman between 45 and 65 years old in good health. CDR3 sequence: CASSPGAGDEFF.